A selection of T cell receptor beta chains follows, all from one sample in a study of chemoradiotherapy in HPV16-positive cancers. Sequencing was performed with immunoSEQ multiplex PCR; in TCRdb, only in-frame clones are kept and a portion is missing. This repertoire shows roughly 34,000 clones, more than 85% found once; its top ten account for 2% to 2.5%. The sample in question was blood, obtained from a patient who underwent chemoradiotherapy. The receptors were gathered from a human donor with HPV-associated anogenital cancer. Both conserved end residues are part of each CDR3. The D gene is left open where the match is weak. The size entry is marked missing in some rows and otherwise reads once, few, many or a size class.

d_call: .; j_call: TRBJ1-4; v_call: TRBV7-9; clone_size: .; cdr3_aa: CASSAGRGHEKLFF; cdr3_nt: TGTGCCAGCAGCGCGGGAAGGGGCCATGAAAAACTGTTTTTT
d_call: .; j_call: TRBJ1-6; v_call: TRBV6-5; clone_size: .; cdr3_aa: CASSLPPGSPLHF; cdr3_nt: TGTGCCAGCAGTTTACCCCCCGGGTCACCCCTCCACTTT
d_call: TRBD1; j_call: TRBJ2-7; v_call: TRBV4-1; clone_size: .; cdr3_aa: CASSQEGGISSYEQYF; cdr3_nt: TGCGCCAGCAGCCAAGAAGGGGGCATTAGCTCCTACGAGCAGTACTTC
d_call: .; j_call: TRBJ1-1; v_call: TRBV7-9; clone_size: .; cdr3_aa: CASSPDTHTEAFF; cdr3_nt: TGTGCCAGCAGCCCGGACACTCACACTGAAGCTTTCTTT
d_call: .; j_call: TRBJ1-3; v_call: TRBV28; clone_size: .; cdr3_aa: CASSRGSGNTIYF; cdr3_nt: TGTGCCAGCAGTAGGGGATCTGGAAACACCATATATTTT
d_call: .; j_call: TRBJ1-4; v_call: TRBV29-1; clone_size: .; cdr3_aa: CSGGPHAEKLFF; cdr3_nt: TGCAGCGGCGGACCCCACGCGGAAAAACTGTTTTTT
d_call: TRBD1; j_call: TRBJ2-2; v_call: TRBV4-3; clone_size: .; cdr3_aa: CASSQDLQGYTGELFF; cdr3_nt: TGCGCCAGCAGCCAAGACTTACAGGGGTACACCGGGGAGCTGTTTTTT
d_call: .; j_call: TRBJ1-1; v_call: TRBV25-1; clone_size: .; cdr3_aa: CASTGGGRVRTAEAFF; cdr3_nt: TGTGCCAGCACCGGAGGGGGGAGGGTTAGGACCGCTGAAGCTTTCTTT
d_call: TRBD1; j_call: TRBJ2-7; v_call: TRBV7-9; clone_size: .; cdr3_aa: CASSRTGGYEQYF; cdr3_nt: TGTGCCAGCAGCCGGACAGGGGGCTACGAGCAGTACTTC
d_call: .; j_call: TRBJ2-5; v_call: TRBV29-1; clone_size: .; cdr3_aa: CSGDTGRETQYF; cdr3_nt: TGCAGCGGCGACACAGGGAGGGAGACCCAGTACTTC
d_call: TRBD2; j_call: TRBJ2-1; v_call: TRBV7-9; clone_size: .; cdr3_aa: CASSSSTILAGGPVNEQFF; cdr3_nt: TGTGCCAGCAGCTCCAGCACCATTCTAGCGGGGGGGCCGGTAAATGAGCAGTTCTTC
d_call: .; j_call: TRBJ1-5; v_call: TRBV19; clone_size: .; cdr3_aa: CASSVDSSLNQPQHF; cdr3_nt: TGTGCCAGTAGTGTGGACAGTTCCCTTAATCAGCCCCAGCATTTT
d_call: .; j_call: TRBJ2-1; v_call: TRBV27; clone_size: .; cdr3_aa: CASSLIRGSSYNEQFF; cdr3_nt: TGTGCCAGCAGTTTAATAAGGGGGAGCTCCTACAATGAGCAGTTCTTC
d_call: .; j_call: TRBJ2-5; v_call: TRBV5-5; clone_size: .; cdr3_aa: CASTPGVGRETQYF; cdr3_nt: TGTGCCAGCACCCCAGGTGTGGGGAGAGAGACCCAGTACTTC
d_call: .; j_call: TRBJ2-3; v_call: TRBV27; clone_size: .; cdr3_aa: CASSFDRGADTQYF; cdr3_nt: TGTGCCAGCAGTTTTGATAGGGGCGCAGATACGCAGTATTTT
d_call: TRBD1; j_call: TRBJ1-2; v_call: TRBV2; clone_size: few; cdr3_aa: CASSDSPGTDYGYTF; cdr3_nt: TGTGCCAGCAGTGATAGCCCCGGGACAGACTATGGCTACACCTTC
d_call: TRBD1; j_call: TRBJ2-7; v_call: TRBV5-1; clone_size: .; cdr3_aa: CASSKWGQGTYEQYF; cdr3_nt: TGCGCCAGCAGCAAGTGGGGACAGGGTACCTACGAGCAGTACTTC
d_call: TRBD1; j_call: TRBJ1-2; v_call: TRBV6-1; clone_size: .; cdr3_aa: CASSEDATGGYGYTF; cdr3_nt: TGTGCCAGCAGTGAAGACGCAACAGGGGGATATGGCTACACCTTC
d_call: .; j_call: TRBJ2-2; v_call: TRBV5-1; clone_size: once; cdr3_aa: CASSLGPTTGELFF; cdr3_nt: TGCGCCAGCAGTTTAGGCCCTACAACCGGGGAGCTGTTTTTT
d_call: .; j_call: TRBJ2-1; v_call: TRBV6-6; clone_size: few; cdr3_aa: CASSLRGDPYNEQFF; cdr3_nt: TGTGCCAGCAGTTTACGCGGGGACCCCTACAATGAGCAGTTCTTC
d_call: .; j_call: TRBJ1-2; v_call: TRBV13; clone_size: few; cdr3_aa: CASSLGVGEGKGYTF; cdr3_nt: TGTGCCAGCAGCTTAGGCGTTGGAGAAGGGAAAGGCTACACCTTC
d_call: .; j_call: TRBJ1-4; v_call: TRBV29-1; clone_size: .; cdr3_aa: CSVERRDTHCPIEKLFF; cdr3_nt: TGCAGCGTTGAACGGCGGGACACCCATTGTCCAATTGAAAAACTGTTTTTT
d_call: TRBD1; j_call: TRBJ1-6; v_call: TRBV5-6; clone_size: once; cdr3_aa: CASSSDRGNTSPLHF; cdr3_nt: TGTGCCAGCAGCTCAGACAGGGGCAATACTTCACCCCTCCACTTT
d_call: .; j_call: TRBJ1-6; v_call: TRBV5-5; clone_size: .; cdr3_aa: CASRRSGGTPPPVNNSPLHF; cdr3_nt: TGTGCCAGCAGACGATCAGGCGGGACGCCCCCCCCGGTAAATAATTCACCCCTCCACTTT
d_call: TRBD1; j_call: TRBJ2-7; v_call: TRBV7-8; clone_size: .; cdr3_aa: CASSSRQGTLEQYF; cdr3_nt: TGTGCCAGCAGCTCCAGACAGGGTACCCTCGAGCAGTACTTC
d_call: .; j_call: TRBJ2-2; v_call: TRBV11-3; clone_size: .; cdr3_aa: CASSLDQLGRDSTGELFF; cdr3_nt: TGTGCCAGCAGCTTAGATCAGCTGGGCAGGGATTCGACCGGGGAGCTGTTTTTT
d_call: .; j_call: TRBJ1-1; v_call: TRBV6-5; clone_size: .; cdr3_aa: CASSYTLGKMNTEAFF; cdr3_nt: TGTGCCAGCAGTTATACTTTGGGAAAAATGAACACTGAAGCTTTCTTT
d_call: .; j_call: TRBJ1-1; v_call: TRBV7-9; clone_size: .; cdr3_aa: CASSWDLNTEAFF; cdr3_nt: TGTGCCAGCAGCTGGGACCTAAACACTGAAGCTTTCTTT
d_call: TRBD1; j_call: TRBJ2-3; v_call: TRBV5-6; clone_size: .; cdr3_aa: CASSPGGSTDTQYF; cdr3_nt: TGTGCCAGCAGTCCAGGGGGCAGCACAGATACGCAGTATTTT
d_call: .; j_call: TRBJ1-2; v_call: TRBV19; clone_size: .; cdr3_aa: CASTSRGMNGYTF; cdr3_nt: TGTGCCAGTACCAGCAGGGGTATGAATGGCTACACCTTC
d_call: .; j_call: TRBJ2-4; v_call: TRBV2; clone_size: .; cdr3_aa: CASRTAKNIQYF; cdr3_nt: TGTGCCAGCCGGACAGCCAAAAACATTCAGTACTTC
d_call: TRBD1; j_call: TRBJ2-4; v_call: TRBV2; clone_size: once; cdr3_aa: CASSVENRGHQYF; cdr3_nt: TGTGCCAGCAGTGTAGAAAACAGGGGGCATCAGTACTTC
d_call: TRBD1; j_call: TRBJ1-4; v_call: TRBV5-1; clone_size: .; cdr3_aa: CASSQGATNEKLFF; cdr3_nt: TGCGCCAGCAGCCAGGGGGCCACTAATGAAAAACTGTTTTTT
d_call: .; j_call: TRBJ2-7; v_call: TRBV5-1; clone_size: .; cdr3_aa: CASSLQPGSSYEQYF; cdr3_nt: TGCGCCAGCAGCTTGCAGCCAGGGAGCTCCTACGAGCAGTACTTC
d_call: TRBD2; j_call: TRBJ2-3; v_call: TRBV7-6; clone_size: .; cdr3_aa: CASSFRRGGGDTQYF; cdr3_nt: TGTGCCAGCAGCTTCCGGCGGGGGGGCGGAGATACGCAGTATTTT
d_call: .; j_call: TRBJ1-4; v_call: TRBV19; clone_size: .; cdr3_aa: CASTPPEGRATNEKLFF; cdr3_nt: TGTGCCAGTACCCCCCCGGAGGGGCGAGCAACTAATGAAAAACTGTTTTTT
d_call: TRBD1; j_call: TRBJ1-1; v_call: TRBV19; clone_size: .; cdr3_aa: CASGPGQGKTEAFF; cdr3_nt: TGTGCCAGTGGACCCGGACAGGGTAAAACTGAAGCTTTCTTT
d_call: .; j_call: TRBJ2-3; v_call: TRBV5-1; clone_size: .; cdr3_aa: CASSSTSTLLDTQYF; cdr3_nt: TGCGCCAGCAGCTCGACTTCGACACTTCTAGATACGCAGTATTTT
d_call: .; j_call: TRBJ1-2; v_call: TRBV18; clone_size: .; cdr3_aa: CASSPRKGEGYTF; cdr3_nt: TGTGCCAGCTCACCACGAAAGGGCGAAGGCTACACCTTC
d_call: TRBD1; j_call: TRBJ1-1; v_call: TRBV18; clone_size: .; cdr3_aa: CASSPGTGVEAFF; cdr3_nt: TGTGCCAGCTCACCAGGGACAGGGGTCGAAGCTTTCTTT
d_call: TRBD1; j_call: TRBJ1-4; v_call: TRBV10-3; clone_size: .; cdr3_aa: CAISEGGTGLEEKLFF; cdr3_nt: TGTGCCATCAGTGAGGGAGGGACAGGGTTAGAAGAAAAACTGTTTTTT